One and the same sample provided the 32 T cell receptor beta chains below, sequenced in a study of blood T cell repertoires in COVID-19. Profiled with immunoSEQ multiplex PCR; TCRdb holds only in-frame clones, not every one. The sample has roughly 500,000 clones; 80% to 90% are singletons. The sample was peripheral blood. These receptor sequences come from a human donor in a cohort sampled during active COVID-19.

This clone was found once. The CDR3 loop is CASISHRRAEAFF. The CDR3, as DNA: TGTGCCAGTATCAGTCACCGCCGGGCTGAAGCTTTCTTT. The gene calls are TRBV19 and TRBJ1-1; D unresolved. The germline V gene has CDR1 LNHDA and CDR2 SQIVND (reference sequence). V lost 7 bases, J lost 6 bases, and 15 bases lay in between. CDR3 length: 13 residues.

The gene calls are TRBV11-3 and TRBJ2-7; 7 bases map to TRBD1. The germline CDR1 and CDR2 sequences are SGHNT and YENEEA. The trim removed 5 bases at V and 6 bases at J, leaving 7 bases unmatched. The CDR3 is made up of 13 amino acids. The DNA for the CDR3 is TGTGCCAGCAGCGTAAACAGGGGAACCGAGCAGTACTTC. This codes for CASSVNRGTEQYF.

This sequence joins TRBV14 and TRBJ2-1, with TRBD2 matching 11 bases. The CDR3 is made up of 17 amino acids. Losses at the gene ends were 4 bases for V and 6 bases for J; bases not matched to a gene: 11. Germline-derived CDR1 and CDR2 are SGHDN and FVKESK. CDR3 DNA: TGTGCCAGCAGCCGCGGACTAGCGGGCCGGAGAGGCAATGAGCAGTTCTTC. This translates into CASSRGLAGRRGNEQFF.

The chain carries TRBV7-9 and TRBJ2-2, with 10 nucleotides matching TRBD1. The CDR3 runs 14 residues. V lost 6 bases to trimming and J lost 4 bases; unmatched junction nucleotides: 2. Germline values: CDR1 SEHNR, CDR2 FQNEAQ (reference sequence). The DNA of the CDR3 is TGTGCCAGCAGGCGGGACAGGGGCACCGGGGAGCTGTTTTTT. Amino acids: CASRRDRGTGELFF.

The chain recombines TRBV28 with TRBJ1-1; possible D gene TRBD1, 5 bases. The V gene lost 6 bases and the J gene lost 0 bases, with 8 bases spanning the gap. There are 13 residues in the CDR3. Germline assignment: CDR1 MDHEN and CDR2 SYDVKM. The CDR3 sequence: CASRLGLNTEAFF. The CDR3 DNA reads as TGTGCCAGCAGGTTGGGGCTGAACACTGAAGCTTTCTTT. The entire variable domain, with the rest obtained from reference TRBV28 and TRBJ1-1, is as follows: DVKVTQSSRYLVKRTGEKVFLECVQDMDHENMFWYRQDPGLGLRLIYFSYDVKMKEKGDIPEGYSVSREKKERFSLILESASTNQTSMYLCASRLGLNTEAFFGQGTRLTVV.

The chain recombines TRBV19 with TRBJ2-5; possibly TRBD1 for D (5 bases). Trimming shortened V by 5 bases and J by 2 bases, and 18 bases separated the two germline ends. Germline values: CDR1 LNHDA, CDR2 SQIVND (reference sequence). The CDR3 consists of 16 residues. Here the CDR3 reads CASSRQLRGPQETQYF. The CDR3, as DNA: TGTGCCAGTAGTCGGCAGCTTAGGGGTCCGCAAGAGACCCAGTACTTC. Supplemented by reference TRBV19 and TRBJ2-5, the full variable domain reads DGGITQSPKYLFRKEGQNVTLSCEQNLNHDAMYWYRQDPGQGLRLIYYSQIVNDFQKGDIAEGYSVSREKKESFPLTVTSAQKNPTAFYLCASSRQLRGPQETQYFGPGTRLLVL.

This clone was seen just once. This rearrangement joins TRBV27 to TRBJ2-4; weak D call: TRBD2 (6 bases). The germline CDR1 and CDR2 sequences are MNHEY and SMNVEV (reference sequence). The CDR3 contains 18 residues. The V and J ends lost 0 bases and 0 bases respectively, with 15 bases between them. The CDR3 DNA follows: TGTGCCAGCAGTTTATCGGTCGTTTACGGGAGAGCCAAAAACATTCAGTACTTC. This codes for CASSLSVVYGRAKNIQYF.

The V and J genes are TRBV28 and TRBJ2-3, with 7 bases identical to TRBD1. Germline lookup yields CDR1 MDHEN and CDR2 SYDVKM. CDR3 length: 14 residues. The V and J ends lost 3 bases and 4 bases, in that order; junction bases with no gene match: 4. The CDR3 region is CASSFDRVADTQYF. The CDR3 DNA sequence: TGTGCCAGCAGTTTTGACAGGGTGGCAGATACGCAGTATTTT.

The genes are TRBV4-2 and TRBJ1-3, with D uncertain. Germline CDR1 is LGHNA and CDR2 is YNFKEQ. The CDR3 runs to 14 residues. V shed 0 bases and J shed 5 bases, with 8 bases lying between them. CDR3 nucleotides: TGTGCCAGCAGCCAAGATACCCAGAGAAACACCATATATTTT. Protein product: CASSQDTQRNTIYF.

This rearrangement joins TRBV28 to TRBJ2-5; D might be TRBD2 (6 bases). The germline gives CDR1 MDHEN, CDR2 SYDVKM. V dropped 7 bases and J dropped 3 bases, with 12 bases sitting between them. CDR3 size: 13 residues. CDR3 in DNA: TGTGCCAGCACCCGGAGGGCGGAAGAGACCCAGTACTTC. Encoded protein: CASTRRAEETQYF.

On this clone itself: Other DNA sequences in this specimen translate into the identical CDR3. The chain employs TRBV19 and TRBJ1-1; D may be TRBD1 (5 bases). The CDR3 length is 13 residues. V gave up 3 bases and J gave up 1 base, with 6 bases separating them. Germline lookup yields CDR1 LNHDA and CDR2 SQIVND (reference sequence). The CDR3 sequence: CASSITGNTEAFF. In nucleotides, the CDR3 is TGTGCCAGTAGTATTACAGGGAACACTGAAGCTTTCTTT.

The V gene is TRBV11-2, the J gene TRBJ2-4; 13 bases fit TRBD2. Germline V gene sequence: CDR1 SGHAT, CDR2 FQNNGV. V lost 3 bases to trimming and J lost 7 bases; unmatched junction nucleotides: 9. This CDR3 region has 17 residues. CDR3 DNA: TGTGCCAGCAGCTTCACCTCGGGACTAGCGGGACGGAACATTCAGTACTTC. Translating it yields CASSFTSGLAGRNIQYF. The full variable domain, rest sourced from reference TRBV11-2 and TRBJ2-4, is EAGVAQSPRYKIIEKRQSVAFWCNPISGHATLYWYQQILGQGPKLLIQFQNNGVVDDSQLPKDRFSAERLKGVDSTLKIQPAKLEDSAVYLCASSFTSGLAGRNIQYFGAGTRLSVL.

This chain uses TRBV19 with TRBJ1-5; 8 bases map to TRBD1. From germline, CDR1 is LNHDA and CDR2 SQIVND (reference sequence). CDR3 length: 15 amino acids. Unmatched junction bases numbered 9, after V lost 5 bases and J lost 6 bases. For the CDR3, the DNA is TGTGCCAGTAGTTTACCGGGACAGGAATTTCAGCCCCAGCATTTT. It specifies CASSLPGQEFQPQHF.

The chain combines TRBV27 with TRBJ2-7; 7 bases map to TRBD1. The CDR3 has 15 amino acids. Per the germline V gene, CDR1 is MNHEY and CDR2 is SMNVEV (reference sequence). V gave up 4 bases and J gave up 5 bases; unmatched junction bases: 11. As DNA, the CDR3 is TGTGCCAGCAGTTCCCGGGACAGCATGTTTCACGAGCAGTACTTC. This encodes CASSSRDSMFHEQYF.

V usage is TRBV6-5 and J usage is TRBJ1-1, with 8 bases lining up with TRBD1. Losses at the gene ends were 7 bases for V and 5 bases for J; bases not matched to a gene: 9. This CDR3 is built from 14 residues. From germline, CDR1 is MNHEY and CDR2 SVGAGI. CDR3 coding DNA: TGTGCCAGCACACGACTCAGGGGGCCAACTGAAGCTTTCTTT. Protein: CASTRLRGPTEAFF.

The chain carries TRBV11-2 and TRBJ2-1; 12 nucleotides line up with TRBD2. Per the germline V gene, CDR1 is SGHAT and CDR2 is FQNNGV. Losses at the gene ends were 4 bases for V and 0 bases for J; bases not matched to a gene: 4. This CDR3 region has 17 residues. The CDR3 loop reads CASSWGLAGPSYNEQFF. The CDR3 nucleotides are TGTGCCAGCAGCTGGGGACTAGCGGGCCCCTCCTACAATGAGCAGTTCTTC.

CDR3 in DNA: TGCAGCGTTGAAGAAGCGGGGGACTACGAGCAGTACTTC. It specifies CSVEEAGDYEQYF. This sequence joins TRBV29-1 and TRBJ2-7; 8 bases line up with TRBD2. With V trimmed by 0 bases and J by 3 bases, 1 base remained unmatched. Germline V gene lookup returns CDR1 SQVTM and CDR2 ANQGSEA. This CDR3 spans 13 amino acids.

The CDR3, as DNA: TGTGCCAGTAGTAAGACAGTTAATCAGCCCCAGCATTTT. Protein sequence: CASSKTVNQPQHF. The V and J genes are TRBV19 and TRBJ1-5, with D possibly TRBD1 on 5 matching bases. Trimming shortened V by 4 bases and J by 4 bases, and 8 bases separated the two germline ends. Germline V lookup: CDR1 LNHDA, CDR2 SQIVND (reference sequence). CDR3 size: 13 residues. The full variable domain, completed using reference TRBV19 and TRBJ1-5, is DGGITQSPKYLFRKEGQNVTLSCEQNLNHDAMYWYRQDPGQGLRLIYYSQIVNDFQKGDIAEGYSVSREKKESFPLTVTSAQKNPTAFYLCASSKTVNQPQHFGDGTRLSIL.

This rearrangement joins TRBV5-5 to TRBJ1-5, with 9 bases that match TRBD1. V dropped 4 bases and J dropped 7; count of bases not matched to a gene: 15. Per the germline V gene, CDR1 is SGHKS and CDR2 is YYEKEE (reference sequence). This CDR3 comprises 17 residues. The CDR3 coding sequence is TGTGCCAGCAGCCTCCGCTCGGACAGGGGACGCGGGCAGCCCCAGCATTTT. Translation: CASSLRSDRGRGQPQHF.

The chain carries TRBV2 and TRBJ1-2, with 7 bases lining up with TRBD1. Germline V gives CDR1 SNHLY, CDR2 FYNNEI. Trimming took 4 bases from V and 3 from J; bases not matched to a gene: 2. There are 13 residues in the CDR3. For the CDR3, the DNA is TGTGCCAGCAGTGTAACAGGGGACTATGGCTACACCTTC. This codes for CASSVTGDYGYTF.

The rearrangement uses TRBV11-2 and TRBJ1-1; D gene ambiguous. This CDR3 contains 14 residues. Germline values: CDR1 SGHAT, CDR2 FQNNGV. Trimming cost V 4 bases and J 1 base, with 10 bases left between them. Written as DNA, the CDR3 is TGTGCCAGCAGCTCTACGGTGAGGAACACTGAAGCTTTCTTT. This translates into CASSSTVRNTEAFF. The full variable domain, completed using reference TRBV11-2 and TRBJ1-1, is EAGVAQSPRYKIIEKRQSVAFWCNPISGHATLYWYQQILGQGPKLLIQFQNNGVVDDSQLPKDRFSAERLKGVDSTLKIQPAKLEDSAVYLCASSSTVRNTEAFFGQGTRLTVV.

The V gene is TRBV20-1, the J gene TRBJ2-7; D gene unclear. Trimming cost V 6 bases and J 2 bases, with 8 bases left between them. Looked up from germline, CDR1 is DFQATT and CDR2 is SNEGSKA (reference sequence). The CDR3 loop spans 11 amino acids. CDR3 nucleotide sequence: TGCAGTGCCCTAAAAACCTACGAGCAGTACTTC. Translating gives CSALKTYEQYF.

This sequence joins TRBV4-2 and TRBJ2-1; tentatively, D is TRBD2 (6 bases). The V end was cut by 3 bases, the J end by 5 bases, with 17 bases between. CDR1 is LGHNA, CDR2 YNFKEQ, per germline. The CDR3 has 16 residues. The CDR3 sequence is CASSHLGGETNNEQFF. CDR3 nucleotides: TGTGCCAGCAGCCATCTGGGGGGTGAAACTAACAATGAGCAGTTCTTC.

The rearrangement joins TRBV5-1 to TRBJ2-4, with no clear D. The CDR3 is made up of 18 amino acids. The germline V and J ends were trimmed by 2 bases and 0 bases, with 18 bases remaining between them. Per germline, CDR1 SGHRS and CDR2 YFSETQ. The CDR3 sequence is CASSLDLQSELAKNIQYF. CDR3 in DNA: TGCGCCAGCAGCTTAGATTTACAGTCGGAACTAGCCAAAAACATTCAGTACTTC.

V is TRBV12-3 or TRBV12-4 and J is TRBJ1-2, with TRBD1 matching over 8 bases. The junction had 6 bases not matched to a gene; V was cut back by 7 bases and J by 8 bases. This CDR3 spans 12 amino acids. CDR3 residues: CASTQGARGYTF. The CDR3 bases are TGTGCCAGCACCCAGGGGGCGCGGGGCTACACCTTC.

This clone showed up just a few times. CDR3 coding DNA: TGCGCCAGCAGCTTGGGGACAGGGGACAGTCAGCCCCAGCATTTT. It translates to CASSLGTGDSQPQHF. The chain uses TRBV5-1 and TRBJ1-5; 9 nucleotides line up with TRBD1. From germline, CDR1 is SGHRS and CDR2 YFSETQ. The CDR3 covers 15 residues. V gave up 0 bases and J gave up 6 bases; unmatched junction bases: 4.

J is TRBJ1-4 and V is TRBV10-1; a weak D match, TRBD1 (5 bases). Germline values: CDR1 WNHNN, CDR2 SYGVQD (reference sequence). V lost 7 bases to trimming and J lost 6 bases, with 15 bases between them. This CDR3 has 14 residues. Here the CDR3 reads CASNDRSRDEKLFF. The CDR3 nucleotides read TGCGCCAGCAATGACAGATCCCGGGATGAAAAACTGTTTTTT.

Details on this clone: A read error may explain this, as a much larger clone is one base away. The J gene is TRBJ1-1, the V gene TRBV5-1; no reliable D call. The CDR3 consists of 14 residues. Trimming pared 2 bases from V and 1 base from J, leaving 9 bases between. Germline CDR1 and CDR2: SGHRS and YFSETQ. The DNA for the CDR3 is TGCGCCAGCAGCTTACAGAGGGAGAACACTGAAGCTTTCTTT. Protein product: CASSLQRENTEAFF.

The chain couples TRBV19 to TRBJ1-5, with a weak D call TRBD1 (5 bases). Trimming took 11 bases from V and 3 from J, leaving 11 bases between them. The CDR3 is 12 amino acids. The germline V gene encodes CDR1 LNHDA and CDR2 SQIVND (reference sequence). Here the CDR3 DNA reads TGTGCCGTCGACAGTTTCAATCAGCCCCAGCATTTT. Translated: CAVDSFNQPQHF.

The chain is built from TRBV7-2 and TRBJ2-7; 11 nucleotides line up with TRBD1. Germline V gene lookup returns CDR1 SGHTA and CDR2 FQGNSA. CDR3 length: 15 amino acids. V shed 5 bases, J shed 4 bases, and the junction held 7 bases outside the gene matches. The CDR3 spells CASSGRDRGRYEQYF. The CDR3 nucleotides read TGTGCCAGCAGCGGGCGGGACAGGGGGAGGTACGAGCAGTACTTC. The whole variable domain, remainder taken from reference TRBV7-2 and TRBJ2-7, is GAGVSQSPSNKVTEKGKDVELRCDPISGHTALYWYRQSLGQGLEFLIYFQGNSAPDKSGLPSDRFSAERTGGSVSTLTIQRTQQEDSAVYLCASSGRDRGRYEQYFGPGTRLTVT.

In this sample, this clone turned up a few times. Other DNA sequences of this sample code for an identical CDR3. The V gene is TRBV6-6, the J gene TRBJ1-2; 7 bases match TRBD1. V trimming: 5 bases; J trimming: 2 bases; junction bases outside the gene matches: 2. CDR1 MNHNY and CDR2 SVGAGI come from the germline V gene (reference sequence). This CDR3 has 13 amino acids. The CDR3 region is CASSPDRNYGYTF. The CDR3 DNA is TGTGCCAGCAGTCCGGACAGGAACTATGGCTACACCTTC.

The V and J genes are TRBV18 and TRBJ2-4, with D possibly TRBD2 on 6 matching bases. Germline CDR1 is KGHSH and CDR2 is LQKENI. Between the trimmed V and J ends, which lost 3 bases and 1 base, there was a span of 16 bases. This CDR3 comprises 17 residues. Here the CDR3 reads CASSPSGREGAKNIQYF. For the CDR3, the DNA is TGTGCCAGCTCACCGTCCGGGCGGGAAGGGGCCAAAAACATTCAGTACTTC.